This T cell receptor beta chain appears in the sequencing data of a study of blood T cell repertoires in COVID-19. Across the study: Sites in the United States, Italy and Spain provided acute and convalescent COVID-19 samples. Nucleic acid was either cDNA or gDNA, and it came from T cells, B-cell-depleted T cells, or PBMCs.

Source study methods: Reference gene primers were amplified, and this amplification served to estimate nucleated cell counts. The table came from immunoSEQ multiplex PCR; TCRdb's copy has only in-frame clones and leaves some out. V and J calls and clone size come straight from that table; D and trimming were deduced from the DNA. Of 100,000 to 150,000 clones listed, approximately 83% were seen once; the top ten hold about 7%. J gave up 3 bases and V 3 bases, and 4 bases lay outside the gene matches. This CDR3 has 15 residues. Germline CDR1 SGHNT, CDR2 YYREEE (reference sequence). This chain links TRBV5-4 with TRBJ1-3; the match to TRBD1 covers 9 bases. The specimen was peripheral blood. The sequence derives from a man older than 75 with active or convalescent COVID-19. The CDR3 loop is CASSSTGGGGNTIYF. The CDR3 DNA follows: TGTGCCAGCAGCTCCACAGGGGGCGGTGGAAACACCATATATTTT.